Following are 9 T cell receptor beta chains from one sample sequenced in a study of glioma-infiltrating T cells. Amplification of TCR alpha and beta CDR3 regions from RNA used iRepertoire nested multiplex PCR. TCRdb processed the multiplex PCR reads anew with MiXCR; each CDR3 protein has one entry. The sample includes about 140,000 distinct CDR3 sequences, around 42% of them seen just once. The sample taken for sequencing was glioma tissue, nonneoplastic brain tissue, or PBMCs (not recorded which). The receptors originated from a human donor with low-grade glioma or glioblastoma, undergoing nonglioma brain surgery, or in good health (not recorded which).

This clonotype was counted a few times. The chain employs TRBV6-1 and TRBJ2-5; a weak D match, TRBD2 (7 bases). CDR3 size: 15 residues. V lost 7 bases and J 1 base, leaving 16 bases between the germline ends. Germline CDR1 is MNHNS and CDR2 is SASEGT. CDR3 sequence: CASTPWGGPQETQYF. The CDR3 nucleotides read TGTGCCAGCACCCCCTGGGGGGGGCCCCAAGAGACCCAGTACTTC.

This clonotype was seen at least ten times. The chain combines TRBV29-1 with TRBJ1-2; D is perhaps TRBD1 (5 bases). V was trimmed by 5 bases and J by 6 bases, leaving 13 bases between them. CDR3 size: 12 residues. Germline values: CDR1 SQVTM, CDR2 ANQGSEA. This CDR3 reads CSVKTDSNGYTF. CDR3 nucleotides: TGCAGCGTTAAGACAGATTCGAATGGCTACACCTTC.

This clonotype was found many times. The chain is built from TRBV6-1 and TRBJ2-7; D possibly uses TRBD1 or TRBD2 (5 bases each). V lost 8 bases, J lost 4 bases, and 6 bases lay in between. The CDR3 runs to 10 residues. Germline V gene lookup returns CDR1 MNHNS and CDR2 SASEGT. The CDR3 region is CASGGYEQYF. Written as DNA, the CDR3 is TGTGCCAGCGGGGGTTACGAGCAGTACTTC.

The chain employs TRBV6-2 or TRBV6-3 and TRBJ2-2, with TRBD1 identical over 7 bases. The germline CDR1 and CDR2 sequences are MNHEY and SVGEGT. With 8 bases clipped from V and 7 bases from J, the junction kept 13 bases outside the gene matches. The CDR3 is made up of 15 amino acids. The CDR3 loop is CASGVIKGAIGELFF. The CDR3 DNA reads as TGTGCCAGCGGCGTGATTAAGGGGGCCATCGGGGAGCTGTTTTTT.

This clonotype was seen more than once but under ten times. The V and J genes are TRBV7-9 and TRBJ2-5; 11 nucleotides agree with TRBD2. The CDR3 covers 14 residues. V gave up 8 bases and J gave up 3 bases; unmatched junction bases: 5. CDR1 is SEHNR, CDR2 FQNEAQ, per germline (reference sequence). The CDR3 DNA is TGTGCCAGCCTGTCGACTAGCGGGAAAGAGACCCAGTACTTC. This sequence encodes CASLSTSGKETQYF. The full variable domain, completed using reference TRBV7-9 and TRBJ2-5, is DTGVSQNPRHKITKRGQNVTFRCDPISEHNRLYWYRQTLGQGPEFLTYFQNEAQLEKSRLLSDRFSAERPKGSFSTLEIQRTEQGDSAMYLCASLSTSGKETQYFGPGTRLLVL.

This clonotype was observed a handful of times. CDR3 loop: CASSLMQGVAGELFF. The CDR3 DNA is TGTGCCAGCAGTTTGATGCAGGGGGTGGCCGGGGAGCTGTTTTTT. The chain employs TRBV27 and TRBJ2-2; TRBD1 aligns across 7 bases. The CDR3 consists of 15 residues. Germline trimming cut 3 bases from V and 6 bases from J; bases unmatched to any gene: 7. Germline loops: CDR1 MNHEY, CDR2 SMNVEV (reference sequence).

This clonotype has just a few counts. This chain joins TRBV20-1 and TRBJ2-1; 11 nucleotides align to TRBD2. The V gene's germline CDR1 is DFQATT and CDR2 SNEGSKA (reference sequence). The CDR3 is 16 amino acids. V was clipped by 5 bases and J by 2 bases; unmatched bases: 8. As DNA, the CDR3 is TGCAGTGCTCCTCTCACTAGCGGGGGAACCTACAATGAGCAGTTCTTC. This encodes CSAPLTSGGTYNEQFF.

With regard to this clonotype: Mismatch with germline at one junction end may stem from a read error. V and J are TRBV28 and TRBJ2-3, with 7 bases lining up with TRBD2. The length of the CDR3 is 16 residues. Germline V gene sequence: CDR1 MDHEN, CDR2 SYDVKM. CDR3 nucleotides: TGTACCAGCAGTCCCCAGCCAGCGGGATTGGCAGGTACGCAGTATTTT. Encoded protein: CTSSPQPAGLAGTQYF.

Points on this clonotype: This sequence may be a read error, since a much larger clone differs from it by one base. This chain uses TRBV27 with TRBJ1-6; D is possibly TRBD1 (6 bases). The V gene's germline CDR1 is MNHEY and CDR2 SMNVEV (reference sequence). This CDR3 has 14 residues. CDR3 residues: CVSSPYRDRTPLHF. The DNA for the CDR3 is TGTGTCAGCAGTCCATACAGGGATCGGACACCCCTCCACTTT.